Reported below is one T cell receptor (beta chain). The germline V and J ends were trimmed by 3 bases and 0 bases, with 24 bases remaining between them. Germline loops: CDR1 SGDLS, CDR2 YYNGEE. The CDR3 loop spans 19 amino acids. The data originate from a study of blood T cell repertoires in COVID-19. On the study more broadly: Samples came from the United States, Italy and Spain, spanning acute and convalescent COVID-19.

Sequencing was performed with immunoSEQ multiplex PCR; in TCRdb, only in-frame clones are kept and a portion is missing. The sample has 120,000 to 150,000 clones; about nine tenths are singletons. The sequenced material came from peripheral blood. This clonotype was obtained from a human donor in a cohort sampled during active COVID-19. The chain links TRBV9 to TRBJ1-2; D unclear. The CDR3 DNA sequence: TGTGCCAGCAGCGGACACCCATCAGGCGGCGCGGGGACTAACTATGGCTACACCTTC. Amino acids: CASSGHPSGGAGTNYGYTF.